These 11 T cell receptor beta chains were sequenced from one sample in a study of T cells in Graves' hyperthyroidism and ophthalmopathy. The investigators amplified TCR beta CDR3 regions from RNA transcripts. TCR CDR3 underwent first-round RT-PCR with the HTBI primer set. TCRdb reprocessed the multiplex PCR reads via MiXCR and lists one record per CDR3 protein. Among around 800,000 distinct CDR3 sequences listed, 38% were seen once. Sequencing input: blood. These receptors were collected from a man aged 18 to 30 with Graves' hyperthyroidism.

The table lists this clonotype with many counts. In DNA, the CDR3 is TGCAGTGCTAGAGTTACGGGGACATCTTACGAGCAGTACTTC. This gives the protein CSARVTGTSYEQYF. The rearrangement joins TRBV20-1 to TRBJ2-7, with a tentative D call TRBD1 (6 bases). Germline assignment: CDR1 DFQATT and CDR2 SNEGSKA (reference sequence). The CDR3 extends over 14 amino acids. V lost 1 base to trimming and J lost 4 bases, with 14 bases between them.

The rearrangement uses TRBV12-3 or TRBV12-4 and TRBJ1-5, with D uncertain. Trimming pared 2 bases from V and 9 bases from J, leaving 11 bases between. CDR3 length: 13 residues. CDR3 sequence reads: CASSLLRWGPQHF. CDR3 in DNA: TGTGCCAGCAGTTTACTCAGATGGGGGCCCCAGCATTTT.

The rearrangement links TRBV19 to TRBJ1-5, with 10 bases that match TRBD1. The V and J ends lost 3 bases and 1 base, in that order; junction bases with no gene match: 9. The CDR3 spans 18 residues. Germline V gene data show CDR1 as LNHDA and CDR2 as SQIVND (reference sequence). The CDR3 is CASSMGDRGLRSNQPQHF. The CDR3 DNA is TGTGCCAGTAGTATGGGAGACAGGGGGCTGAGGAGCAATCAGCCCCAGCATTTT.

Turning to this clonotype: A much bigger clone sits one base away, suggesting this may be a read error. The chain links TRBV29-1 to TRBJ1-1; D is ambiguous. Germline V gene data show CDR1 as SQVTM and CDR2 as ANQGSEA. Trimming pared 1 base from V and 6 bases from J, leaving 6 bases between. CDR3 length equals 11 residues. CDR3 region: CSVEGDSEAFF. DNA for the CDR3: TGCAGCGTTGAAGGTGATTCTGAAGCTTTCTTT.

This clonotype was seen repeatedly, ten times or more. The chain uses TRBV29-1 and TRBJ2-5, with a possible D match to TRBD1 (6 bases). V was clipped by 6 bases and J by 2 bases, with 16 bases between them. The V gene's germline CDR1 is SQVTM and CDR2 ANQGSEA. CDR3 length: 14 residues. Written as DNA, the CDR3 is TGCAGCGTCGAAACGACAGGCGGACAAGAGACCCAGTACTTC. Translating it yields CSVETTGGQETQYF.

The chain links TRBV7-9 to TRBJ1-1; tentative D call: TRBD1 (5 bases). The CDR3 runs 13 residues. From germline, CDR1 is SEHNR and CDR2 FQNEAQ (reference sequence). V was clipped by 5 bases and J by 5 bases, with 12 bases between them. As DNA, the CDR3 is TGTGCCAGCAGCACCCGTCAGGGAACTGAAGCTTTCTTT. Translating it yields CASSTRQGTEAFF.

Note on this clonotype: Just one base apart from a much larger clone, this may be a read error. The rearrangement joins TRBV6-5 to TRBJ1-2; D might be TRBD1 (5 bases). The V gene's germline CDR1 is MNHEY and CDR2 SVGAGI. This CDR3 has 13 amino acids. The CDR3 loop reads CVSSLARDYGYTF. The CDR3, as DNA: TGTGTCAGCAGTTTGGCCAGGGACTATGGCTACACCTTC.

This clonotype turned up a few times. The chain joins TRBV24-1 to TRBJ2-5, with TRBD2 identical over 8 bases. CDR3 length: 14 residues. J gave up 2 bases and V 9 bases, and 7 bases lay outside the gene matches. Germline CDR1 is KGHDR and CDR2 is SFDVKD. CDR3 coding DNA: TGTGCCACCCGAAAGCGGGGGAGACAAGAGACCCAGTACTTC. This gives the protein CATRKRGRQETQYF.

CDR3: CASSYKAGATEAFF. In DNA form, the CDR3 reads TGTGCCAGCAGTTACAAGGCAGGGGCAACTGAAGCTTTCTTT. The genes are TRBV6-5 and TRBJ1-1, with D tentatively TRBD1 (6 bases). This CDR3 comprises 14 residues. The V end lost 2 bases, the J end lost 5 bases, and 12 bases lay between the germline ends. Germline-derived CDR1 and CDR2 are MNHEY and SVGAGI.

This clonotype was seen more than once but under ten times. This chain connects TRBV7-2 to TRBJ2-6, with unresolved D. Trimming removed 5 bases at V and 0 bases at J, with 14 bases between. The CDR3 is 17 residues long. The germline V gene encodes CDR1 SGHTA and CDR2 FQGNSA. The CDR3 protein is CASSQGGGNSGANVLTF. Written as DNA, the CDR3 is TGTGCCAGCAGCCAAGGCGGCGGCAACTCTGGGGCCAACGTCCTGACTTTC.

The rearrangement joins TRBV10-3 to TRBJ2-7, with a possible D match to TRBD2 (6 bases). The ends were cut back, 6 bases at V and 2 bases at J, with 11 bases in the middle. Germline CDR1 ENHRY, CDR2 SYGVKD. CDR3 size: 13 residues. The CDR3 sequence: CAISGGVAYEQYF. The DNA of the CDR3 is TGTGCCATCAGCGGAGGGGTGGCCTACGAGCAGTACTTC.